Included here is one T cell receptor beta chain sequence, with context. Its antigen remains unidentified. The data derive from a study of cytomegalovirus exposure and HLA in healthy donors. The overall study: An early release of data contained approximately 80 million unique TCRs, which came from HLA-typed donors.

PCR amplification relied on 60 Vbeta primers (plus 13 Jbeta primers). Using immunoSEQ multiplex PCR, the repertoire was profiled, and TCRdb retains in-frame clones only, with some absent. The sample contains 150,000 to 200,000 clones, about 70% of which appear only once. The V gene's germline CDR1 is SNHLY and CDR2 FYNNEI. Trimming took 4 bases from V and 5 from J, leaving 6 bases between them. The CDR3 totals 11 residues. General study points: Later, an analysis showed that TCR beta chains associated with HLA were more clonally expanded than others that were equally common. In presence/absence analyses, roughly uniform sequencing depth across donors was assumed. It was in a later analysis that TCR association rates were seen to vary by HLA locus, highest for DRB1 and lowest for HLA-C.

Sequenced: PBMCs. This receptor was obtained from a man under 40 in good health and CMV-seropositive. V is TRBV2 and J is TRBJ2-7; D might be TRBD1 (5 bases). CDR3: CASSGTNEQYF. For the CDR3, the DNA is TGTGCCAGCAGTGGGACAAACGAGCAGTACTTC.